This T cell receptor (beta chain) stems from a study of molecular identifiers for immune sequencing clone quantification. Study observations and caveats: Under 1% of molecules in naive cells, but over 99% of effector molecules, belonged to clones above 20 RNA copies. Detection of one spiked Jurkat cell's TCR RNA reportedly worked in 1 million or so naive cells.

The CDR3 loop spans 16 amino acids. CDR1 is MNHNS and CDR2 is SASEGT in the germline V gene. V lost 3 bases and J lost 1, with 12 bases in between. The naive CD8 libraries originated from between about 17,000 and 1,000,000 sorted cells and drew on 10%, 30% or 50% RNA. The sample holds many counts of this clonotype. Its antigen is undetermined. Previously described methods and listed TCR primers were employed for the bulk TCR libraries. Using its own MiXCR run on the PCR reads, TCRdb lists one record per CDR3 protein. The table records 63,000 or so distinct CDR3 sequences, over 15% of them present only once.

The chain carries TRBV6-1 and TRBJ2-2; the D gene is possibly TRBD1 (6 bases). The receptor was isolated from a human donor in good health. Some libraries in this study had Jurkat cell RNA spiked in. Sequenced input: naive CD8+ T cells from blood, with Jurkat cell RNA spiked in. Regarding subset: FACS-sorted CD8+CD4-CCR7+CD45RA+ naive T cells. The CDR3 protein is CASSDLGQMNTGELFF. The CDR3 nucleotides are TGTGCCAGCAGTGATCTAGGACAGATGAACACCGGGGAGCTGTTTTTT.